The clone carrying this T cell receptor beta chain was seen at least ten times. As yet, its antigen is unknown. This sample was taken from a study of T cells in Graves' hyperthyroidism and ophthalmopathy. Findings and caveats of the study: Most clonotypes expanded in thyroid above 0.001 were likewise present in blood.

The investigators amplified TCR beta CDR3 regions from RNA transcripts. A first-round RT-PCR of the TCR CDR3 used the HTBI primer set. TCRdb reanalysed the multiplex PCR reads using MiXCR and keeps one entry per CDR3 protein. The sample has over 400,000 distinct CDR3 sequences, 22% seen once. Trimming left V 2 bases short and J 9 bases short, with 5 bases between. Germline CDR1 and CDR2: SGHTA and FQGNSA. The CDR3 has 11 amino acids. For ophthalmopathy patients, the Clinical Activity Score was at least 3 and the NOSPECS grade at least 4; duration was under 3 months. Researchers barred patients who had uncontrolled infection, other autoimmune disease, pregnancy or lactation. PBMCs were collected from a roughly 10 ml volume of fresh peripheral blood.

Sequencing was carried out using blood. V and J are TRBV7-2 and TRBJ2-1; no clear D gene. The receptor was derived from a woman in her 70s with Graves' ophthalmopathy. This CDR3 is CASSLRAEQFF. CDR3 bases: TGTGCCAGCAGCTTACGCGCTGAGCAGTTCTTC.